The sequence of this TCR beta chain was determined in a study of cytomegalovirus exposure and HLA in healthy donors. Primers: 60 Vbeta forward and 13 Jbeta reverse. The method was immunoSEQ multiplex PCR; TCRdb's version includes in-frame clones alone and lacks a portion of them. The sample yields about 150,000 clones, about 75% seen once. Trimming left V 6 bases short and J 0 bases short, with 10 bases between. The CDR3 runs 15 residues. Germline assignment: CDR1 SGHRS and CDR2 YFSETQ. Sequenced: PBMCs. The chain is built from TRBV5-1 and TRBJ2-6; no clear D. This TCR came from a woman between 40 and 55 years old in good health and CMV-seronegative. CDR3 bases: TGCGCCAGCACCCTAGTGTCCTCTGGGGCCAACGTCCTGACTTTC. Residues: CASTLVSSGANVLTF.